This TCR beta chain is from a study of blood T cell repertoires in COVID-19. The protocol was immunoSEQ multiplex PCR, while the TCRdb copy is restricted to in-frame clones and leaves out a portion. This table holds 400,000 or so clones, about 92% found once. V lost 2 bases, J lost 0 bases, and 8 bases lay in between. Germline CDR1 reads LNHDA; CDR2 reads SQIVND (reference sequence). The CDR3 runs to 14 residues. Sample: PBMCs or T cells enriched from blood (not recorded which). The clonotype was recovered from a man aged 18 to 30 who had recovered from COVID-19. The rearrangement links TRBV19 to TRBJ2-7; D gene ambiguous. DNA for the CDR3: TGTGCCAGTAGTATAAGCGCTAGCTCCTACGAGCAGTACTTC. This codes for CASSISASSYEQYF.